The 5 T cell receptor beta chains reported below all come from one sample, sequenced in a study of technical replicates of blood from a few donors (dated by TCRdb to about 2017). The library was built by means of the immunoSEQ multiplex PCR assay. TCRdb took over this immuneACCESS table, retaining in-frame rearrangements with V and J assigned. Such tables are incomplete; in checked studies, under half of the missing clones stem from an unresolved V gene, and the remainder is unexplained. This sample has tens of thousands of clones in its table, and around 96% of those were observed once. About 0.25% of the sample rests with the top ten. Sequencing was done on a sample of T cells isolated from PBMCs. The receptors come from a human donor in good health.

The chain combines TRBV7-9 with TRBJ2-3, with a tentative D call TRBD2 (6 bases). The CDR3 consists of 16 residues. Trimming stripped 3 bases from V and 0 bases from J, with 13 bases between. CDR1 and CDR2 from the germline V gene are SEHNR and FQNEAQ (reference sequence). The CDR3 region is CASSFVAGISTDTQYF. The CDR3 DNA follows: TGTGCCAGCAGCTTCGTCGCGGGAATCAGCACAGATACGCAGTATTTT.

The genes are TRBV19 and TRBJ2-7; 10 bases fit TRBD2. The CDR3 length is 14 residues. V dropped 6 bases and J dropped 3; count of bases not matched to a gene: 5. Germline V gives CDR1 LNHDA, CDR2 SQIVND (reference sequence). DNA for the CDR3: TGTGCCAGTAGCGCCGGGACTAGCGTCTACGAGCAGTACTTC. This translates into CASSAGTSVYEQYF.

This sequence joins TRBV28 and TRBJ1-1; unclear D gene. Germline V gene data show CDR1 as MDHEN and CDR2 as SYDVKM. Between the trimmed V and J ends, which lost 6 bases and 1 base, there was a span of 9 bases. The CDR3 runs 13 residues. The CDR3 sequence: CASRDIPNTEAFF. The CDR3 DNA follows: TGTGCCAGCAGAGACATACCGAACACTGAAGCTTTCTTT.

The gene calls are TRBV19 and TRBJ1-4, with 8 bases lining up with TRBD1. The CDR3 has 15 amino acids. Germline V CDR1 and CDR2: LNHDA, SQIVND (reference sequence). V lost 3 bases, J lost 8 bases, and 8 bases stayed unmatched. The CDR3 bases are TGTGCCAGTAGTATGACCGGACAGGGAGGCGAAAAACTGTTTTTT. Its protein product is CASSMTGQGGEKLFF.

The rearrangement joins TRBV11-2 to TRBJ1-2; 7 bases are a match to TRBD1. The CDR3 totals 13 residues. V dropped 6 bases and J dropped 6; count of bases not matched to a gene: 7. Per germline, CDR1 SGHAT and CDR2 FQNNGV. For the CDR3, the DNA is TGTGCCAGCAGTCTTACAGGGGTGGATGGCTACACCTTC. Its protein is CASSLTGVDGYTF. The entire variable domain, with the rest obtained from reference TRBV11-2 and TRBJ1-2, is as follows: EAGVAQSPRYKIIEKRQSVAFWCNPISGHATLYWYQQILGQGPKLLIQFQNNGVVDDSQLPKDRFSAERLKGVDSTLKIQPAKLEDSAVYLCASSLTGVDGYTFGSGTRLTVV.